The rows below give T cell receptor beta chains drawn from one sample of a study of blood T cell repertoires in COVID-19. Here immunoSEQ multiplex PCR was the method, and the copy in TCRdb shows in-frame clones only, minus some. The repertoire holds roughly 160,000 clones, about four fifths seen once, with approximately 10% in the top ten. Sequencing was performed on peripheral blood. The receptors shown here come from a man aged 70 or older with active or convalescent COVID-19. The CDR3 runs from the conserved cysteine through the conserved F or W. A D gene is named only where the DNA matches it firmly. Clone size is stated in some rows and not others, as once, few, many or a class when expanded.

d_call j_call cdr3_length clone_size v_call cdr3_aa cdr3_nt
TRBD1 TRBJ2-2 15 - TRBV27 CATNPGQGYAGELFF TGTGCCACCAATCCGGGACAGGGGTACGCCGGGGAGCTGTTTTTT
- TRBJ1-6 14 - TRBV2 CATHPGTGDSPLHF TGTGCCACCCATCCGGGCACCGGGGATTCACCCCTCCACTTT
TRBD2 TRBJ2-3 17 - TRBV18 CASSPPGLADSTDTQYF TGTGCCAGCTCACCACCGGGACTAGCGGATAGCACAGATACGCAGTATTTT
- TRBJ2-7 15 - TRBV7-8 CASSLKGQQTYEQYF TGTGCCAGCAGCCTCAAAGGACAGCAGACCTACGAGCAGTACTTC
- TRBJ2-7 16 few TRBV3-1/TRBV3-2 CASSHLRGVQDVEQYF TGTGCCAGCAGCCATCTCAGGGGGGTACAGGACGTTGAGCAGTACTTC
- TRBJ2-5 17 - TRBV7-2 CASSLARAGGYQETQYF TGTGCCAGCAGCTTAGCGAGGGCCGGGGGTTACCAAGAGACCCAGTACTTC
TRBD1 TRBJ1-2 14 few TRBV19 CASSLKGTDYGYTF TGTGCCAGTAGTCTTAAAGGGACAGATTATGGCTACACCTTC
- TRBJ2-7 12 - TRBV2 CASRTGAYEQYF TGTGCCAGCAGAACAGGAGCCTACGAGCAGTACTTC
TRBD2 TRBJ2-1 16 - TRBV7-3 CASSLTGGENWNEQFF TGTGCCAGCAGCTTAACTGGGGGGGAAAATTGGAATGAGCAGTTCTTC
- TRBJ1-1 15 - TRBV7-2 CASSLDRTVGTEAFF TGTGCCAGCAGCTTGGACAGAACGGTAGGGACTGAAGCTTTCTTT
TRBD1 TRBJ1-5 16 few TRBV30 CAWSVTTGRPNQPQHF TGTGCCTGGAGTGTAACGACAGGGCGACCCAATCAGCCCCAGCATTTT
TRBD2 TRBJ2-3 14 - TRBV6-2/TRBV6-3 CASSYSPGRRTQYF TGTGCCAGCAGTTACTCACCCGGGAGGAGGACGCAGTATTTT
TRBD1 TRBJ1-3 17 - TRBV27 CASSLSGGTGGGNTIYF TGTGCCAGCAGTTTATCGGGCGGGACAGGAGGTGGAAACACCATATATTTT
TRBD1 TRBJ1-2 15 once TRBV19 CASSTPGTGDYGYTF TGTGCCAGTAGTACCCCCGGGACAGGGGACTATGGCTACACCTTC
TRBD1 TRBJ2-2 17 - TRBV19 CASRDRGRKANTGELFF TGTGCCAGCAGGGACAGGGGGAGGAAGGCGAACACCGGGGAGCTGTTTTTT
- TRBJ2-7 15 once TRBV7-8 CASSRLGQQSYEQYF TGTGCCAGCAGCCGACTGGGACAACAGAGCTACGAGCAGTACTTC
- TRBJ1-1 17 - TRBV7-2 CASSPSGQGKMNTEAFF TGTGCCAGCAGCCCCTCCGGCCAGGGGAAGATGAACACTGAAGCTTTCTTT
- TRBJ1-2 15 - TRBV7-2 CASSPQPAVKDGYTF TGTGCCAGCAGCCCTCAGCCAGCGGTGAAAGATGGCTACACCTTC
- TRBJ1-1 13 - TRBV12-3/TRBV12-4 CASRTGVNTEAFF TGTGCCAGTAGGACGGGAGTGAACACTGAAGCTTTCTTT
- TRBJ2-2 14 - TRBV10-2 CASSYTGNTGELFF TGCGCCAGCAGTTACACAGGGAACACCGGGGAGCTGTTTTTT
- TRBJ2-7 15 - TRBV5-1 CASRQQQGLAYEQYF TGCGCCAGCAGGCAACAACAGGGTTTAGCTTACGAGCAGTACTTC
- TRBJ2-3 12 - TRBV29-1 CSVEAGADTQYF TGCAGCGTTGAAGCGGGGGCAGATACGCAGTATTTT
- TRBJ1-2 18 - TRBV9 CASSGRGIDPLRYYGYTF TGTGCCAGCAGCGGCAGGGGAATTGATCCATTGCGTTACTATGGCTACACCTTC
TRBD2 TRBJ2-2 14 - TRBV7-3 CASTRGGAGKELFF TGTGCCAGCACCCGCGGGGGGGCCGGCAAGGAGCTGTTTTTT
TRBD1 TRBJ2-5 17 - TRBV28 CASSSGTGREDQETQYF TGTGCCAGCAGTTCCGGGACAGGGAGGGAAGACCAAGAGACCCAGTACTTC
- TRBJ1-5 16 - TRBV27 CASSPGSLQGNQPQHF TGTGCCAGCAGTCCAGGGTCCCTACAGGGCAATCAGCCCCAGCATTTT
- TRBJ1-1 14 - TRBV3-1/TRBV3-2 CASTPGQYGTEAFF TGTGCCAGCACGCCCGGACAGTACGGCACTGAAGCTTTCTTT
- TRBJ1-1 15 - TRBV29-1 CSVDTKGVMNTEAFF TGCAGCGTTGACACAAAGGGGGTGATGAACACTGAAGCTTTCTTT
TRBD1 TRBJ1-4 16 - TRBV15 CATSEGQGRLKEKLFF TGTGCCACCAGCGAGGGACAGGGGCGCCTTAAAGAAAAACTGTTTTTT
- TRBJ2-7 17 - TRBV7-6 CASSLTAANFSWGWQYF TGTGCCAGCAGCTTAACAGCTGCCAATTTTTCCTGGGGCTGGCAGTACTTC